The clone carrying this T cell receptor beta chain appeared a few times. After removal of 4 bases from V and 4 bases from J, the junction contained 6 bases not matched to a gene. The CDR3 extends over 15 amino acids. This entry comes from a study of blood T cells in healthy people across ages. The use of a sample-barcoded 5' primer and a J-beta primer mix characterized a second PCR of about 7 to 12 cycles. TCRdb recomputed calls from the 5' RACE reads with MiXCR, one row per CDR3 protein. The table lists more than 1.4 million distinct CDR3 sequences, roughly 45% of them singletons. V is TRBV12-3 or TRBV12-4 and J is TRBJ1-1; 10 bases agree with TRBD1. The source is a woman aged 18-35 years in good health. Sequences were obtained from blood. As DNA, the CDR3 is TGTGCCAGCAGTTCCTACGACAGGGGGCCCACTGAAGCTTTCTTT. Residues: CASSSYDRGPTEAFF.